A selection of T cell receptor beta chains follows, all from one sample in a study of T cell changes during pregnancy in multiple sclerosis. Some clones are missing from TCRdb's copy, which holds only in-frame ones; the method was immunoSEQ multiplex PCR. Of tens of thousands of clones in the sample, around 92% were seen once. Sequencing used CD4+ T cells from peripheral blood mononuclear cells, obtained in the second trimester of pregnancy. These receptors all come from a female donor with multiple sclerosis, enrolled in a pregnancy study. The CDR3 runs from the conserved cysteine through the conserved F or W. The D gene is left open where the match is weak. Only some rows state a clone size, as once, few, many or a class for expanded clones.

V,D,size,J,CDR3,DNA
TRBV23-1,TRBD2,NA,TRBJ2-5,CASSQPSAGEGETQYF,TGCGCCAGCAGTCAACCCTCGGCGGGGGAGGGGGAGACCCAGTACTTC
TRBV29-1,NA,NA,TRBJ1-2,CSGDTGDGVYGYTF,TGCAGCGGGGATACCGGGGATGGGGTGTATGGCTACACCTTC
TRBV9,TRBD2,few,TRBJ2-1,CASSYSGSRDEQFF,TGTGCCAGCAGTTATAGCGGGAGTAGGGATGAGCAGTTCTTC
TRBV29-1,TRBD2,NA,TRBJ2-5,CSVGGAQETQYF,TGCAGCGTCGGGGGGGCCCAAGAGACCCAGTACTTC
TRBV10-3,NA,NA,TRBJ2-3,CAISESVAGNLKYF,TGTGCCATCAGTGAGTCCGTCGCAGGGAATTTGAAGTATTTT
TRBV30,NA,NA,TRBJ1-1,CAWKGDPTNTEAFF,TGTGCCTGGAAAGGGGATCCGACAAACACTGAAGCTTTCTTT
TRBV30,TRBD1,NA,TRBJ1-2,CAWSPGQGGDYGYTF,TGTGCCTGGAGTCCCGGACAGGGGGGGGACTATGGCTACACCTTC
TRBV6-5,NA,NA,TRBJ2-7,CASSSSPVAGTYEQYF,TGTGCCAGCAGTTCGTCTCCAGTGGCAGGGACCTACGAGCAGTACTTC
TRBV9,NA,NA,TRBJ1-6,CASSPRGGLNSPLHF,TGTGCCAGCAGCCCACGGGGCGGACTAAATTCACCCCTCCACTTT
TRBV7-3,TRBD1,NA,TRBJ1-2,CASSPGGQGGGYTF,TGTGCCAGCAGCCCAGGAGGACAGGGTGGTGGCTACACCTTC
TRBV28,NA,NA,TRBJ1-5,CASREQGGNQPQHF,TGTGCCAGCAGGGAACAGGGAGGCAATCAGCCCCAGCATTTT
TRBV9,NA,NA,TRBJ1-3,CASSTTGSSGNTIYF,TGTGCCAGCAGCACAACAGGGAGCTCTGGAAACACCATATATTTT
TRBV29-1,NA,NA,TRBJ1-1,CSADPTGDTEAFF,TGCAGCGCCGACCCAACAGGAGACACTGAAGCTTTCTTT
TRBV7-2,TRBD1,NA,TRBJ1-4,CASSWDRTNEKLFF,TGTGCCAGCAGCTGGGACAGGACTAATGAAAAACTGTTTTTT
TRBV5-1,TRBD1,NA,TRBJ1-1,CASSSPGQGLGNTEAFF,TGCGCCAGCAGCTCACCGGGACAGGGCTTGGGGAACACTGAAGCTTTCTTT
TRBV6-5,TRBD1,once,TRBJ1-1,CASSLDRLNTEAFF,TGTGCCAGCAGTTTGGACAGGTTGAACACTGAAGCTTTCTTT
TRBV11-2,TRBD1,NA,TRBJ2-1,CASSTPGQGYNEQFF,TGTGCCAGCAGCACCCCGGGACAGGGTTACAATGAGCAGTTCTTC
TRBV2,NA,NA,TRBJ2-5,CASAERETQYF,TGTGCCAGCGCTGAGCGAGAGACCCAGTACTTC
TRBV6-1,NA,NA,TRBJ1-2,CASSEAGSPNYGYTF,TGTGCCAGCAGTGAAGCGGGCAGTCCTAACTATGGCTACACCTTC
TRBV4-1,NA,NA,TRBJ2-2,CASSQVPGQGPGELFF,TGCGCCAGCAGCCAAGTACCAGGGCAAGGGCCCGGGGAGCTGTTTTTT
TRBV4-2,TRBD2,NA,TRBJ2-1,CASSQGLAENEQFF,TGTGCCAGCAGCCAAGGACTAGCTGAGAATGAGCAGTTCTTC
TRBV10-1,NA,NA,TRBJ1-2,CASASPGRYGYTF,TGCGCCAGCGCTTCCCCAGGGCGCTATGGCTACACCTTC
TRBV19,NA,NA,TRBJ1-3,CASSWARGLSGNTIYF,TGTGCCAGTAGCTGGGCGCGGGGTCTCTCTGGAAACACCATATATTTT
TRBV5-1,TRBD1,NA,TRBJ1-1,CASSLGGTGDTEAFF,TGCGCCAGCAGCTTGGGGGGTACAGGGGACACTGAAGCTTTCTTT
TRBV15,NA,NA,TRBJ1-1,CATSTLTTETEAFF,TGTGCCACCAGCACCCTCACAACGGAGACTGAAGCTTTCTTT
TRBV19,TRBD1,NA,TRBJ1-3,CASSKRTGKGSGNTIYF,TGTGCCAGTAGTAAACGGACAGGGAAGGGCTCTGGAAACACCATATATTTT
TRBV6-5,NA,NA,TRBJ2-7,CASSTRGRSSYEQYF,TGTGCCAGCAGTACCCGGGGGAGAAGCTCCTACGAGCAGTACTTC
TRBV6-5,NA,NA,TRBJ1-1,CASTPSPLTEAFF,TGTGCCAGCACCCCATCCCCACTCACTGAAGCTTTCTTT
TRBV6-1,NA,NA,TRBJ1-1,CASSVLENTEAFF,TGTGCCAGCAGTGTTTTAGAGAACACTGAAGCTTTCTTT
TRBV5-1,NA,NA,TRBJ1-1,CASTTDRLNTEAFF,TGCGCCAGCACCACGGACAGACTGAACACTGAAGCTTTCTTT
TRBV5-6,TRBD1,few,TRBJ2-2,CASSWTGQGNTGELFF,TGTGCCAGCAGCTGGACCGGACAGGGGAACACCGGGGAGCTGTTTTTT
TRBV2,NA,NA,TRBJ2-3,CASSQSRRTDTQYF,TGTGCCAGCAGCCAGTCTCGTCGCACAGATACGCAGTATTTT
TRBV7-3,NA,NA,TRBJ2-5,CASSLNALAGQETQYF,TGTGCCAGCAGCTTAAACGCCCTGGCGGGGCAAGAGACCCAGTACTTC
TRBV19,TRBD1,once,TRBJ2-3,CASSTRTGDTQYF,TGTGCCAGTAGTACCCGGACAGGGGATACGCAGTATTTT
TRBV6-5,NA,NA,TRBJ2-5,CASSAYSGLQETQYF,TGTGCCAGCAGCGCCTATTCGGGACTTCAAGAGACCCAGTACTTC
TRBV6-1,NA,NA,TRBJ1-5,CASSEADTHSNQPQHF,TGTGCCAGCAGTGAAGCGGACACCCATAGCAATCAGCCCCAGCATTTT
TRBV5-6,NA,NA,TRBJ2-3,CASSYSTDTQYF,TGTGCCAGCAGCTACAGTACAGATACGCAGTATTTT
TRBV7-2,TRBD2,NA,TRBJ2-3,CASSRVGRVAGTHTDTQYF,TGTGCCAGCAGCCGGGTTGGGAGAGTAGCGGGGACGCACACAGATACGCAGTATTTT
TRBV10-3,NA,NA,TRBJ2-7,CATQDSSYEQYF,TGTGCCACCCAGGACAGCTCCTACGAGCAGTACTTC
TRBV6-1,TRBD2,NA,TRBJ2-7,CASSESGRAYEQYF,TGTGCCAGCAGTGAAAGCGGGAGGGCCTACGAGCAGTACTTC
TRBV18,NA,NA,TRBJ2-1,CASSPRTTPDNEQFF,TGTGCCAGCTCACCTCGGACTACTCCGGACAATGAGCAGTTCTTC
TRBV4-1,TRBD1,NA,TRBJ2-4,CASSHPGGIQYF,TGCGCCAGCAGCCACCCAGGGGGCATTCAGTACTTC
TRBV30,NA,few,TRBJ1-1,CAWSVRGDTEAFF,TGTGCCTGGAGTGTACGGGGGGACACTGAAGCTTTCTTT
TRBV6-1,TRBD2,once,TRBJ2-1,CASTRAGGPGNEQFF,TGTGCCAGCACCAGAGCGGGGGGGCCGGGGAATGAGCAGTTCTTC